A selection of T cell receptor beta chains follows, all from one sample in a study of blood T cell repertoires in COVID-19. Using immunoSEQ multiplex PCR, the repertoire was profiled, and TCRdb retains in-frame clones only, with some absent. There are about 160,000 clones in the sample; more than 70% occur only once, and about a sixth lies in the top ten. Sequences were obtained from PBMCs or T cells enriched from blood (not recorded which). The origin of the receptors is a man between 60 and 75 years old who had recovered from COVID-19. The CDR3 runs from the conserved cysteine through the conserved F or W. A D gene is named only where the DNA matches it firmly. Clone size is shown for a subset of rows, as once, few, many or a class of expanded clone.

j_call d_call clone_size v_call cdr3_nt cdr3_aa
TRBJ2-5 - many TRBV6-1 TGTGCCAGCAGTGAAGCGCTCGGGGAGACCCAGTACTTC CASSEALGETQYF
TRBJ2-1 TRBD2 - TRBV10-3 TGTGCCATCAGTGAGTCCTGGCTAGCGGGTATTCAGCCTGAGCAGTTCTTC CAISESWLAGIQPEQFF
TRBJ1-1 TRBD1 - TRBV5-1 TGCGCCAGCAGCGTACAGGGGGCAAGCACTGAAGCTTTCTTT CASSVQGASTEAFF
TRBJ1-2 - - TRBV28 TGTGCCAGCAGTTTAGTACAGGGATTAAACTTTGGCTACACCTTC CASSLVQGLNFGYTF
TRBJ2-3 - - TRBV5-1 TGCGCCAGCAGCTTGGTTCTCTACACAGATACGCAGTATTTT CASSLVLYTDTQYF
TRBJ1-5 - - TRBV6-5 TGTGCCAGCAGCGAGAGACAGGTGGGCAATCAGCCCCAGCATTTT CASSERQVGNQPQHF
TRBJ1-6 TRBD1 - TRBV27 TGTGCCACCATGACAGGGTATAATTCACCCCTCCACTTT CATMTGYNSPLHF
TRBJ1-1 TRBD1 - TRBV2 TGTGCCAGCAGAAGGGACAGGAACACTGAAGCTTTCTTT CASRRDRNTEAFF
TRBJ2-1 - - TRBV20-1 TGCAGTGCTAGCGGAGCAATGGAGCAGTTCTTC CSASGAMEQFF
TRBJ1-5 - few TRBV2 TGTGCCAGCAGGGACGGGAATAGCAATCAGCCCCAGCATTTT CASRDGNSNQPQHF
TRBJ1-6 TRBD1 - TRBV27 TGTGCCAGCAGTTCCCTCACCGGGACAGGGGATAATTCACCCCTCCACTTT CASSSLTGTGDNSPLHF
TRBJ1-1 - - TRBV6-1 TGTGCCAGCAGTGAAGCCGTTGGTGGGGGGGCAGTTGAAGCTTTCTTT CASSEAVGGGAVEAFF
TRBJ1-1 - - TRBV7-3 TGTGCCAGCAGCCCAAGCGGTGGGGGCGGAAACACTGAAGCTTTCTTT CASSPSGGGGNTEAFF
TRBJ2-7 TRBD1 - TRBV28 TGTGCCAGCAAGACAGGGGGGTTTGACGAGCAGTACTTC CASKTGGFDEQYF
TRBJ2-5 - - TRBV5-6 TGTGCCAGCAGCGCTTCGGGACAAAGATTACAAGAGACCCAGTACTTC CASSASGQRLQETQYF
TRBJ1-5 - once TRBV10-1 TGCGCCAGCAGGACCTCCGGGACAACAAATCAGCCCCAGCATTTT CASRTSGTTNQPQHF
TRBJ2-4 - - TRBV7-9 TGTGCCAGCAGCTTAGCTCGGGGGGCGGCGGAGAAAAACATTCAGTACTTC CASSLARGAAEKNIQYF
TRBJ1-5 - - TRBV24-1 TGTGCCACCAGGGGGTACAGGCATATCCATTCCTATCAGCCCCAGCATTTT CATRGYRHIHSYQPQHF
TRBJ2-1 - - TRBV6-1 TGTGCCAGCAGTGAACGGCGGGGGCGGGGTGAGCAGTTCTTC CASSERRGRGEQFF
TRBJ1-1 - - TRBV5-1 TGCGCCAGCAGTGTCGGGGTAGCGAACACTGAAGCTTTCTTT CASSVGVANTEAFF
TRBJ1-1 - - TRBV7-8 TGTGCCAGCAGCTTAGATGGGCAGGCTGAAGCTTTCTTT CASSLDGQAEAFF
TRBJ2-3 - - TRBV7-8 TGTGCCAGCAGCTTAGTCCGAGATACGCAGTATTTT CASSLVRDTQYF
TRBJ1-1 - few TRBV24-1 TGTGCCACGGGCCCCGCTGAAGCTTTCTTT CATGPAEAFF
TRBJ1-6 TRBD1 once TRBV11-2 TGTGCCAGCAGCTTAGGGACAGGGAGTTCACCCCTCCACTTT CASSLGTGSSPLHF
TRBJ1-5 - - TRBV15 TGTGCCACCAGCAGAGATAGGCTCGGGCAGCCCCAGCATTTT CATSRDRLGQPQHF
TRBJ2-5 TRBD2 - TRBV2 TGTGCCAGCATTCAAATCCGGGGGGGCCCCCAAGAGACCCAGTACTTC CASIQIRGGPQETQYF
TRBJ2-7 - - TRBV29-1 TGCAGCGTTGAAAGGGGGGGTTACGAGCAGTACTTC CSVERGGYEQYF
TRBJ1-1 TRBD1 - TRBV3-1/TRBV3-2 TGTGCCAGCAGCCAACCGACAGGGGGCACTGAAGCTTTCTTT CASSQPTGGTEAFF
TRBJ2-2 TRBD2 - TRBV5-1 TGCGCCAGCAGCTCAACTAGCGGGAGGGACACCGGGGAGCTGTTTTTT CASSSTSGRDTGELFF
TRBJ1-1 TRBD1 few TRBV5-1 TGCGCCAGCAGCTCACGGGGACAGCAGAACACTGAAGCTTTCTTT CASSSRGQQNTEAFF
TRBJ2-7 TRBD2 - TRBV20-1 TGCAGTGGGACTAGTACATTCGAGCAGTACTTC CSGTSTFEQYF
TRBJ2-3 - - TRBV10-3 TGTGCCATCAGTCAAGACTTTAACACAGATACGCAGTATTTT CAISQDFNTDTQYF
TRBJ1-6 TRBD1 - TRBV28 TGTGCCAGCAGTTTCGGGACAGATTATTCACCCCTCCACTTT CASSFGTDYSPLHF
TRBJ2-3 - few TRBV9 TGTGCCAGCAGCGTCCGACTAGACACAGATACGCAGTATTTT CASSVRLDTDTQYF
TRBJ2-5 TRBD2 - TRBV7-3 TGTGCCAGCAGCCCTAGCGGGAGTGCGGCGGAGACCCAGTACTTC CASSPSGSAAETQYF
TRBJ2-2 - - TRBV7-2 TGTGCCAGCAGCTTAGTAGGGAGCACCGGGGAGCTGTTTTTT CASSLVGSTGELFF
TRBJ2-7 - - TRBV29-1 TGCAGCGTTAGGGACGGTACGGGGGTACAGTACTTC CSVRDGTGVQYF
TRBJ1-2 - - TRBV4-1 TGCGCCAGCAGCCTTAACCCGGCACAGGGTGTAACTTTCTATGGCTACACCTTC CASSLNPAQGVTFYGYTF
TRBJ1-2 - - TRBV19 TGTGCCAGTAGTATGGCGGGAGAATCGGCGTATGGCTACACCTTC CASSMAGESAYGYTF
TRBJ2-1 TRBD2 once TRBV4-2 TGTGCCAGCAGCCAAAGCAGCGGGGGGGCTCCTTACAATGAGCAGTTCTTC CASSQSSGGAPYNEQFF
TRBJ1-2 TRBD1 - TRBV15 TGTGCCACCAGCAGAGATAGGGTGTTGGGGACAGGCAATAAGGACTATGGCTACACCTTC CATSRDRVLGTGNKDYGYTF
TRBJ2-5 - - TRBV27 TGTGCCAGCAGCGAACTAGGGGGCCAAGAGACCCAGTACTTC CASSELGGQETQYF
TRBJ1-1 - - TRBV27 TGTGCCAGCAGACCGGACAGATACACTGAAGCTTTCTTT CASRPDRYTEAFF
TRBJ1-2 TRBD1 - TRBV28 TGTGCCAGCAGTCCCCGGACAGGGCTCTATGGCTACACCTTC CASSPRTGLYGYTF
TRBJ2-2 - few TRBV9 TGTGCCAGCAGCGTAGATCGTTCCGGGGAGCTGTTTTTT CASSVDRSGELFF
TRBJ2-3 TRBD2 - TRBV9 TGTGCCAGCAGCATTCGGACTAGCGCGGTAGATACGCAGTATTTT CASSIRTSAVDTQYF